This T cell receptor (beta chain) appears in the sequencing data of a study of blood T cell repertoires in COVID-19. Study background: Sites across the United States, Italy and Spain contributed samples from acute and convalescent COVID-19.

Germline-derived CDR1 and CDR2 are SGHVS and FNYEAQ. Germline trimming cut 5 bases from V and 8 bases from J; bases unmatched to any gene: 10. The CDR3 loop spans 15 amino acids. TCRdb keeps only in-frame clones here, not all; method: immunoSEQ multiplex PCR. The sample lists some 300,000 clones, about nine tenths occurring once. The chain has TRBV7-6 and TRBJ1-4; 8 positions match TRBD1. The origin of this receptor is a woman aged 50 to 60 with COVID-19, enrolled during active disease. The sequenced sample consisted of peripheral blood. CDR3 protein: CASSKNRGAGEKLFF. The CDR3 region has the DNA TGTGCCAGCAGCAAAAACAGGGGGGCGGGCGAAAAACTGTTTTTT.